The 30 T cell receptor beta chains below come from one sample, sequenced in a study of T cell responses to AZD1222 COVID-19 vaccine. The table came from immunoSEQ multiplex PCR; TCRdb's copy has only in-frame clones and leaves some out. The table shows under 140,000 clones, with roughly 89% occurring only once. The sample here was peripheral blood, taken 28 days after the second AZD1222 dose. The receptors stem from an adult who received the AZD1222 COVID-19 vaccine.

The genes are TRBV3-1 (or the pseudogene TRBV3-2) and TRBJ1-5; D remains unclear. Germline-derived CDR1 and CDR2 are LGHDT and YNNKEL (reference sequence). The ends were cut back, 0 bases at V and 2 bases at J, with 23 bases in the middle. The CDR3 has 20 residues. CDR3 region: CASSQDIFRGRRVGNQPQHF. DNA for the CDR3: TGTGCCAGCAGCCAAGATATATTCCGGGGTCGGAGGGTGGGCAATCAGCCCCAGCATTTT.

This chain links TRBV18 with TRBJ2-1; D is ambiguous. Germline CDR1 is KGHSH and CDR2 is LQKENI. Trimming cost V 2 bases and J 2 bases, with 13 bases left between them. The CDR3 has 16 amino acids. Here the CDR3 DNA reads TGTGCCAGCTCACCATTTTCCAGGCATACCTACAATGAGCAGTTCTTC. Translated: CASSPFSRHTYNEQFF.

The V call is TRBV3-1 (or the pseudogene TRBV3-2), the J call TRBJ1-2; weak D call: TRBD1 (5 bases). This CDR3 is 14 amino acids long. The germline V and J ends were trimmed by 0 bases and 8 bases, with 13 bases remaining between them. Germline CDR1 reads LGHDT; CDR2 reads YNNKEL (reference sequence). In DNA form, the CDR3 reads TGTGCCAGCAGCCAAGAGGTCGACAGAGAAGGCTACACCTTC. Translated: CASSQEVDREGYTF.

The chain combines TRBV24-1 with TRBJ2-2; 9 bases match TRBD1. The ends lost 4 bases at V and 3 bases at J; junction bases unmatched: 5. Per germline, CDR1 KGHDR and CDR2 SFDVKD. The CDR3 length is 16 residues. The CDR3 DNA follows: TGTGCCACCAGTGACCCGGGACAGGGTGACACCGGGGAGCTGTTTTTT. Its translation is CATSDPGQGDTGELFF.

This chain joins TRBV30 and TRBJ2-1; TRBD2 agrees at 7 bases. The CDR3 has 14 amino acids. V was pared by 8 bases and J by 1 base, with 8 bases of the junction left unmatched. Germline V gene lookup returns CDR1 GTSNPN and CDR2 SVGIG (reference sequence). CDR3 region: CAREAGESYNEQFF. The CDR3 nucleotides read TGTGCCCGCGAGGCGGGGGAGTCCTACAATGAGCAGTTCTTC. Complete variable domain (other parts from reference TRBV30 and TRBJ2-1): SQTIHQWPATLVQPVGSPLSLECTVEGTSNPNLYWYRQAAGRGLQLLFYSVGIGQISSEVPQNLSASRPQDRQFILSSKKLLLSDSGFYLCAREAGESYNEQFFGPGTRLTVL.

The J gene is TRBJ2-7, the V gene TRBV10-2, with D possibly matching TRBD1 (6 bases). The germline gives CDR1 WSHSY, CDR2 SAAADI. The CDR3 consists of 14 residues. Trimming removed 0 bases at V and 3 bases at J, with 9 bases between. CDR3 DNA: TGCGCCAGCAGTGAGTCGACAGGTTACTACGAGCAGTACTTC. This translates into CASSESTGYYEQYF.

V and J are TRBV6-2 or TRBV6-3 and TRBJ2-1, with D uncertain. CDR3 length equals 14 residues. V was trimmed by 0 bases and J by 7 bases, leaving 10 bases between them. Germline values: CDR1 MNHEY, CDR2 SVGEGT. This CDR3 reads CASSYSGPVNEQFF. CDR3 DNA: TGTGCCAGCAGTTACTCCGGCCCAGTTAATGAGCAGTTCTTC.

As to this clone: Other DNA sequences within the sample encode an identical CDR3. The chain links TRBV9 to TRBJ1-1, with D unresolved. V was shortened by 1 base and J by 1 base, with 5 bases between the two germline ends. The CDR3 covers 13 residues. Germline V lookup: CDR1 SGDLS, CDR2 YYNGEE. The CDR3 is CASSVSPNTEAFF. The CDR3, as DNA: TGTGCCAGCAGCGTATCCCCGAACACTGAAGCTTTCTTT.

The chain couples TRBV7-2 to TRBJ1-1, with D uncertain. Per germline, CDR1 SGHTA and CDR2 FQGNSA. CDR3 length equals 16 residues. Trimming stripped 0 bases from V and 2 bases from J, with 13 bases between. CDR3: CASSLAPSPGNTEAFF. CDR3 nucleotides: TGTGCCAGCAGCTTAGCCCCCTCACCCGGAAACACTGAAGCTTTCTTT.

The V and J genes are TRBV29-1 and TRBJ1-1; D is undetermined. In germline, CDR1 is SQVTM, CDR2 ANQGSEA. The length of the CDR3 is 11 residues. Trimming took 0 bases from V and 1 from J, leaving 0 bases between them. The CDR3 DNA reads TGCAGCGTTGAAGAGAACACTGAAGCTTTCTTT. Translation gives CSVEENTEAFF. Complete variable domain (other parts from reference TRBV29-1 and TRBJ1-1): SAVISQKPSRDICQRGTSLTIQCQVDSQVTMMFWYRQQPGQSLTLIATANQGSEATYESGFVIDKFPISRPNLTFSTLTVSNMSPEDSSIYLCSVEENTEAFFGQGTRLTVV.

The V call is TRBV28, the J call TRBJ2-2; no clear D. Germline CDR1 and CDR2: MDHEN and SYDVKM. There are 13 residues in the CDR3. With 6 bases removed from V and 3 bases from J, the gap between germline ends came to 8 bases. The chain's CDR3 is CASSRLDTGELFF. CDR3 DNA: TGTGCCAGCAGCCGTTTGGACACCGGGGAGCTGTTTTTT. Full variable domain (missing parts from reference TRBV28 and TRBJ2-2): DVKVTQSSRYLVKRTGEKVFLECVQDMDHENMFWYRQDPGLGLRLIYFSYDVKMKEKGDIPEGYSVSREKKERFSLILESASTNQTSMYLCASSRLDTGELFFGEGSRLTVL.

This clone was seen only a few times. This rearrangement joins TRBV10-3 to TRBJ2-1; the match to TRBD2 covers 13 bases. In germline, CDR1 is ENHRY, CDR2 SYGVKD. With V trimmed by 7 bases and J by 8 bases, 8 bases remained unmatched. This CDR3 has 15 amino acids. CDR3 protein: CAITKTSGGRDEQFF. For the CDR3, the DNA is TGTGCCATCACCAAGACTAGCGGGGGGAGGGATGAGCAGTTCTTC.

J is TRBJ2-3 and V is TRBV10-2; 9 bases line up with TRBD2. This CDR3 region has 13 residues. CDR1 is WSHSY, CDR2 SAAADI, per germline. Losses at the gene ends were 8 bases for V and 2 bases for J; bases not matched to a gene: 2. As DNA, the CDR3 is TGCGCCAGCCGACTAGCGGACACAGATACGCAGTATTTT. Its protein is CASRLADTDTQYF.

The rearrangement uses TRBV5-5 and TRBJ2-3; D may be TRBD2 (6 bases). Trimming shortened V by 0 bases and J by 6 bases, and 11 bases separated the two germline ends. Germline CDR1 reads SGHKS; CDR2 reads YYEKEE (reference sequence). CDR3 length: 14 residues. The CDR3 here is CASSLASREDTQYF. CDR3 in DNA: TGTGCCAGCAGCTTGGCTTCCCGGGAGGATACGCAGTATTTT.

This chain connects TRBV5-4 to TRBJ1-5; D is uncertain. This CDR3 has 13 residues. The germline V gene has CDR1 SGHNT and CDR2 YYREEE (reference sequence). V was shortened by 4 bases and J by 6 bases, with 11 bases between the two germline ends. CDR3 sequence reads: CASSRAGSQPQHF. The CDR3, as DNA: TGTGCCAGCAGCAGGGCGGGATCTCAGCCCCAGCATTTT.

This chain connects TRBV6-2 or TRBV6-3 to TRBJ1-4; 8 bases are a match to TRBD1. The CDR3 is made up of 14 amino acids. V was clipped by 5 bases and J by 8 bases; unmatched bases: 7. Germline V gene data show CDR1 as MNHEY and CDR2 as SVGEGT. The CDR3 region has the DNA TGTGCCAGCAGTGAGGACAGGGCAAGAGAAAAACTGTTTTTT. Its translation: CASSEDRAREKLFF.

This clone has just one count. The V gene is TRBV12-2, the J gene TRBJ2-6; no check of the table's D call, TRBD1, against the DNA was made. TRBV12-2 is marked as a pseudogene. The CDR3 totals 22 residues. CDR3 sequence (DNA): TGTGCAAGCCGCGTTGGGGTCCGTGACAGGCAAAAACCGCCGTCTGGGGCCAACGTCCTGACTTTC. This codes for CASRVGVRDRQKPPSGANVLTF.

This rearrangement joins TRBV4-2 to TRBJ1-6; 7 bases match TRBD1. CDR3 length: 17 residues. J gave up 6 bases and V 0 bases, and 8 bases lay outside the gene matches. Germline CDR1 LGHNA, CDR2 YNFKEQ. In DNA, the CDR3 is TGTGCCAGCAGCCAAGATGCTACAGGGGTGGGTAATTCACCCCTCCACTTT. Translating gives CASSQDATGVGNSPLHF.

This clone has just one count. This chain links TRBV4-1 with TRBJ1-5; D gene unclear. Trimming left V 1 base short and J 0 bases short, with 7 bases between. This CDR3 region has 15 residues. Germline-derived CDR1 and CDR2 are MGHRA and YSYEKL. CDR3 loop: CASSQAPYSNQPQHF. CDR3 DNA: TGCGCCAGCAGCCAAGCCCCTTATAGCAATCAGCCCCAGCATTTT.

The V and J genes are TRBV27 and TRBJ1-4; perhaps TRBD1 as D (5 bases). CDR1 MNHEY and CDR2 SMNVEV come from the germline V gene (reference sequence). This CDR3 is 15 amino acids long. V lost 4 bases to trimming and J lost 7 bases, with 16 bases between them. CDR3 amino acids: CASSSDSGLSEKLFF. DNA for the CDR3: TGTGCCAGCAGTTCTGATTCGGGGCTAAGTGAAAAACTGTTTTTT.

This CDR3 is CAISGTGGFDQPQHF. The DNA for the CDR3 is TGTGCCATCAGTGGGACAGGGGGTTTCGATCAGCCCCAGCATTTT. V usage is TRBV10-3 and J usage is TRBJ1-5; the match to TRBD1 covers 10 bases. The CDR3 loop spans 15 amino acids. Germline-derived CDR1 and CDR2 are ENHRY and SYGVKD. Unmatched junction bases numbered 5, after V lost 4 bases and J lost 5 bases.

The gene calls are TRBV5-1 and TRBJ1-1; D might be TRBD1 (5 bases). The length of the CDR3 is 13 residues. Germline CDR1 and CDR2: SGHRS and YFSETQ. The germline V and J ends were trimmed by 0 bases and 6 bases, with 9 bases remaining between them. The CDR3 bases are TGCGCCAGCAGCTTGGTTGGGGGGTCTGAAGCTTTCTTT. This codes for CASSLVGGSEAFF.

The rearrangement joins TRBV7-6 to TRBJ2-5; no clear D. Trimming cost V 1 base and J 2 bases, with 5 bases left between them. The CDR3 length is 13 residues. Per germline, CDR1 SGHVS and CDR2 FNYEAQ. In DNA, the CDR3 is TGTGCCAGCAGCTTAGGCCCTCAAGAGACCCAGTACTTC. It yields the protein CASSLGPQETQYF.

The chain links TRBV6-5 to TRBJ1-5; D unclear. CDR3 length equals 13 residues. Trimming removed 0 bases from V and 7 bases from J, with 7 bases in between. Looked up from germline, CDR1 is MNHEY and CDR2 is SVGAGI. CDR3 protein: CASSYSSDQPQHF. The CDR3 DNA reads TGTGCCAGCAGTTACTCTAGCGACCAGCCCCAGCATTTT.

This clone was seen a single time. This rearrangement joins TRBV24-1 to TRBJ2-7, with D hard to call. Germline V CDR1 and CDR2: KGHDR, SFDVKD. This CDR3 spans 15 amino acids. Trimming took 7 bases from V and 1 from J, leaving 16 bases between them. CDR3 residues: CATSPADRQSYEQYF. The CDR3 nucleotides are TGTGCCACCAGCCCTGCCGACCGGCAATCCTACGAGCAGTACTTC.

The chain joins TRBV28 to TRBJ1-1; D gene uncertain. This CDR3 spans 14 amino acids. Germline V CDR1 and CDR2: MDHEN, SYDVKM. The ends were cut back, 1 base at V and 8 bases at J, with 14 bases in the middle. This CDR3 is CASSLYGSDFEAFF. The CDR3 nucleotides are TGTGCCAGCAGTTTATACGGGTCAGACTTCGAAGCTTTCTTT. The full variable domain, rest sourced from reference TRBV28 and TRBJ1-1, is DVKVTQSSRYLVKRTGEKVFLECVQDMDHENMFWYRQDPGLGLRLIYFSYDVKMKEKGDIPEGYSVSREKKERFSLILESASTNQTSMYLCASSLYGSDFEAFFGQGTRLTVV.

The gene calls are TRBV4-3 and TRBJ2-3, with D hard to call. CDR1 is LGHNA, CDR2 YSLEER, per germline. V was trimmed by 0 bases and J by 4 bases, leaving 11 bases between them. The CDR3 length is 15 residues. This chain's CDR3 is CASSQEGSPADTQYF. CDR3 nucleotide sequence: TGCGCCAGCAGCCAAGAAGGTAGCCCAGCAGATACGCAGTATTTT.

The chain carries TRBV2 and TRBJ2-7; D is possibly TRBD1 (6 bases). V lost 5 bases, J lost 9 bases, and 17 bases lay in between. CDR1 and CDR2 (germline): SNHLY, FYNNEI. The CDR3 covers 13 residues. For the CDR3, the DNA is TGTGCCAGCAGTCAACACAGGGAGATCTCGCAGTACTTC. The encoded protein is CASSQHREISQYF.

This chain uses TRBV4-2 with TRBJ2-2; 8 bases match TRBD1. The germline gives CDR1 LGHNA, CDR2 YNFKEQ. The V and J ends lost 4 bases and 7 bases, in that order; junction bases with no gene match: 5. The CDR3 loop spans 14 amino acids. The CDR3 bases are TGTGCCAGCAGCCTTGGACAGGGCAGCGGGGAGCTGTTTTTT. The encoded protein is CASSLGQGSGELFF.

V and J are TRBV5-6 and TRBJ2-5; D is possibly TRBD1 or TRBD2 (5 bases each). CDR3 length: 14 residues. The germline V and J ends were trimmed by 4 bases and 7 bases, with 17 bases remaining between them. Germline assignment: CDR1 SGHDT and CDR2 YYEEEE. This CDR3 is CASSQGVTVGTQYF. CDR3 in DNA: TGTGCCAGCAGCCAGGGAGTTACGGTGGGGACCCAGTACTTC.